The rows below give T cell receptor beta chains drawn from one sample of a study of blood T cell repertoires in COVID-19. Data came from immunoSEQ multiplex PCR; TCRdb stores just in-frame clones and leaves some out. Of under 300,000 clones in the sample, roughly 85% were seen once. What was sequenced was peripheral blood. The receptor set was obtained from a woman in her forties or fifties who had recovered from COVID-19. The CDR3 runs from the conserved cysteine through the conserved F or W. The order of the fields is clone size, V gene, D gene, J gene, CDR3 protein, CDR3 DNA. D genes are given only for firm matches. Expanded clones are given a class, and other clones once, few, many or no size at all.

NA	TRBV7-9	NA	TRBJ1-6	CASSEGRVYNSPLHF	TGTGCCAGCAGCGAAGGGAGGGTCTATAATTCACCCCTCCACTTT
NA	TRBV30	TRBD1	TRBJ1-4	CAWSVSGGNEKLFF	TGTGCCTGGAGTGTGTCAGGGGGCAATGAAAAACTGTTTTTT
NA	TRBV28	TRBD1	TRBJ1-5	CASSPNRQGNQPQHF	TGTGCCAGCAGTCCCAACAGACAGGGGAATCAGCCCCAGCATTTT
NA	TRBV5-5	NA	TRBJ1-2	CASSLSGANYGYTF	TGTGCCAGCAGCTTGTCAGGGGCCAACTATGGCTACACCTTC
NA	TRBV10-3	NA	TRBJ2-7	CAISAVTYEQYF	TGTGCCATCAGTGCCGTTACCTACGAGCAGTACTTC
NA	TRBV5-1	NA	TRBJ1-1	CASSSLSPPQGPTEAFF	TGCGCCAGCAGCAGCCTAAGCCCCCCTCAGGGGCCCACTGAAGCTTTCTTT
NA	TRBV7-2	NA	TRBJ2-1	CASTPVLTSSGNEQFF	TGTGCCAGCACACCCGTTCTGACTAGTTCGGGCAATGAGCAGTTCTTC
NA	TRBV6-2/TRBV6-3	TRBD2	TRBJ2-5	CASSFPAGGLKETQYF	TGTGCCAGCAGTTTCCCAGCGGGGGGGCTTAAAGAGACCCAGTACTTC
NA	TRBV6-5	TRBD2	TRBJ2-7	CASSYSLAGYYEQYF	TGTGCCAGCAGTTACTCCCTAGCGGGGTACTACGAGCAGTACTTC
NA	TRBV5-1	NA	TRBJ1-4	CASSLGLISNEKLFF	TGCGCCAGCAGCTTGGGGCTTATCTCTAATGAAAAACTGTTTTTT
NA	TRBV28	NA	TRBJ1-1	CASSLGRVTEAFF	TGTGCCAGCAGTTTGGGGAGAGTCACTGAAGCTTTCTTT
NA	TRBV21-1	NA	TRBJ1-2	CASSKAQGWGYTF	TGTGCCAGCAGCAAAGCCCAGGGTTGGGGCTACACCTTC
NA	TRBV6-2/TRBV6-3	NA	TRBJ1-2	CASSPGSAGYTF	TGTGCCAGCAGTCCGGGATCCGCGGGCTACACCTTC
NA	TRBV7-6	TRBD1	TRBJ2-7	CASSLGGQGGRRQYF	TGTGCCAGCAGCTTAGGGGGACAGGGCGGCCGTCGGCAGTACTTC
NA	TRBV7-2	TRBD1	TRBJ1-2	CASSLLQGAFGYTF	TGTGCCAGCAGCTTACTCCAGGGGGCCTTTGGCTACACCTTC
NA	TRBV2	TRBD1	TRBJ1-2	CASRHPGQGVNYGYTF	TGTGCCAGCAGACATCCGGGACAGGGGGTTAACTATGGCTACACCTTC
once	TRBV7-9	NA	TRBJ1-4	CASSPREFATNEKLFF	TGTGCCAGCAGCCCCCGGGAGTTTGCAACTAATGAAAAACTGTTTTTT
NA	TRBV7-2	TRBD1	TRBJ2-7	CASSSRQGLYEQYF	TGTGCCAGCAGCTCCCGACAGGGGCTCTACGAGCAGTACTTC
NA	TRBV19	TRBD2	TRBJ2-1	CASRRSSGGYLSPYEQFF	TGTGCCAGTAGGCGCAGTAGCGGGGGGTACCTTTCTCCGTACGAGCAGTTCTTC
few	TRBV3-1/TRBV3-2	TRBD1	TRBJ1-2	CASSLGQLNYGYTF	TGTGCCAGCAGCCTGGGACAGCTAAACTATGGCTACACCTTC
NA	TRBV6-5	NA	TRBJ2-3	CASRPSFGGLDTQYF	TGTGCCAGCAGGCCCAGCTTCGGGGGGCTAGATACGCAGTATTTT
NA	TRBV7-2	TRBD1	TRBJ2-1	CASQAPRGQGGNEQFF	TGTGCCAGCCAAGCCCCAAGGGGACAGGGGGGGAATGAGCAGTTCTTC
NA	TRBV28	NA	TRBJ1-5	CASSSITQGFSNQPQHF	TGTGCCAGCAGTTCAATCACCCAGGGGTTTAGCAATCAGCCCCAGCATTTT
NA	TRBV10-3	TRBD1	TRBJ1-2	CAIWTGTITNYGYTF	TGTGCCATTTGGACAGGGACGATCACGAACTATGGCTACACCTTC
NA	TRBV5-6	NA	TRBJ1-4	CASSFSLATNEKLFF	TGTGCCAGCAGCTTTTCCCTAGCAACTAATGAAAAACTGTTTTTT
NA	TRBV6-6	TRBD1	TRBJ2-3	CASSPPSRDRGTDTQYF	TGTGCCAGCAGTCCACCCTCGAGGGACAGGGGTACAGATACGCAGTATTTT
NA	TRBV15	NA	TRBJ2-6	CATSRVMAGANVLTF	TGTGCCACCAGCAGAGTTATGGCCGGGGCCAACGTCCTGACTTTC
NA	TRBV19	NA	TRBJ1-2	CASSMGRNYGYTF	TGTGCCAGTAGTATGGGGCGTAACTATGGCTACACCTTC
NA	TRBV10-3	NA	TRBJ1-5	CAISEGEGYQPQHF	TGTGCCATCAGCGAGGGGGAGGGATATCAGCCCCAGCATTTT
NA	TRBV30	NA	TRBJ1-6	CAWGTAGDSPLHF	TGTGCCTGGGGGACCGCGGGGGATTCACCCCTCCACTTT
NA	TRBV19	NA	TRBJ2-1	CATHGDEQFF	TGTGCCACCCACGGTGATGAGCAGTTCTTC
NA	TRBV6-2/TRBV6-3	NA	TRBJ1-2	CASSMWSRGDYGYTF	TGTGCCAGCAGTATGTGGTCTCGGGGGGACTATGGCTACACCTTC
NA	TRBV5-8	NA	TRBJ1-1	CASRPRGPNTEAFF	TGTGCCAGCAGACCCAGGGGCCCGAACACTGAAGCTTTCTTT
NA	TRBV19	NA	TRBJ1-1	CASMRRQDLKTFF	TGTGCCAGTATGAGACGGCAGGATCTGAAAACTTTCTTT
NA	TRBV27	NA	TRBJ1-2	CASSSLLFVGGGGDKYGYTF	TGTGCCAGCAGTTCCCTACTCTTCGTGGGAGGCGGAGGGGATAAATATGGCTACACCTTC
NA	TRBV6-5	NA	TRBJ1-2	CASSYGQRDYTF	TGTGCCAGCAGTTACGGGCAGAGGGACTACACCTTC
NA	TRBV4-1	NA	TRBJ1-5	CASSQDGAVHQPQHF	TGCGCCAGCAGCCAAGATGGCGCGGTCCATCAGCCCCAGCATTTT
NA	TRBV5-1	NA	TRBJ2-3	CASSIQRGTDTQYF	TGCGCCAGCAGCATTCAGCGGGGCACAGATACGCAGTATTTT
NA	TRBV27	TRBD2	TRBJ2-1	CASSVFSGGAYNEQFF	TGTGCCAGCAGCGTATTTAGCGGGGGGGCCTACAATGAGCAGTTCTTC
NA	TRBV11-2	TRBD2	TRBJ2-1	CASSYRPGLAGPYNEQFF	TGTGCCAGCAGCTACCGCCCGGGACTAGCCGGACCCTACAATGAGCAGTTCTTC
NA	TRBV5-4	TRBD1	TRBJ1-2	CASSRTGGYGYTF	TGTGCCAGCAGCCGTACAGGGGGCTATGGCTACACCTTC
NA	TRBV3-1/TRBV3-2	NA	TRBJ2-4	CASSLQGNIQYF	TGTGCCAGCAGCCTCCAGGGAAACATTCAGTACTTC
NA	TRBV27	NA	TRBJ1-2	CASSLDPGGNYGYTF	TGTGCCAGCAGTTTAGACCCAGGTGGAAACTATGGCTACACCTTC
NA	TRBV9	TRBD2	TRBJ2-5	CASSPLAGGRETQYF	TGTGCCAGCAGCCCACTAGCGGGGGGGCGGGAGACCCAGTACTTC
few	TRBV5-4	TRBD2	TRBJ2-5	CASSRPAGEQETQYF	TGTGCCAGCAGCCGCCCCGCGGGAGAGCAAGAGACCCAGTACTTC
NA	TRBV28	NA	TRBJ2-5	CASSFPPGETQYF	TGTGCCAGCAGTTTTCCCCCGGGAGAGACCCAGTACTTC
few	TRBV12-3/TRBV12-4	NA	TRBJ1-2	CASKGTNYGYTF	TGTGCCAGCAAGGGGACTAACTATGGCTACACCTTC
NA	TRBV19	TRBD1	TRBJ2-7	CASSTTGGFYEQYF	TGTGCCAGTAGCACGACAGGGGGCTTTTACGAGCAGTACTTC
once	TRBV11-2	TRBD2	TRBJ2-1	CAVRRAGVGSYNEQFF	TGTGCCGTGAGGAGGGCGGGAGTGGGCTCCTACAATGAGCAGTTCTTC
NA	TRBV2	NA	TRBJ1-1	CASSEVPRAEAFF	TGTGCCAGCAGTGAGGTCCCCAGGGCTGAAGCTTTCTTT
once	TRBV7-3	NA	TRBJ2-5	CASSSLGEVGETQYF	TGTGCCAGCAGCTCTCTCGGGGAGGTAGGAGAGACCCAGTACTTC
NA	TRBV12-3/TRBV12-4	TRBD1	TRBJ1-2	CASNTGDRGYTF	TGTGCCAGCAACACAGGGGATCGTGGCTACACCTTC
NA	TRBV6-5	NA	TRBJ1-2	CASRDTGGYGYTF	TGTGCCAGCAGGGATACAGGTGGCTATGGCTACACCTTC
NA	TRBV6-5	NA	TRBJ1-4	CASSLGAPTTNEKLFF	TGTGCCAGCAGTTTGGGGGCCCCCACAACTAATGAAAAACTGTTTTTT